These 27 T cell receptor beta chains were sequenced from one sample in a study of STAT5B mutations in CD4+ large granular lymphocyte leukemia. Libraries were prepared by immunoSEQ multiplex PCR; TCRdb keeps only in-frame clonotypes and omits some of them. This sample has 35,000 to 40,000 clones, with approximately 72% found just once. The specimen sequenced was CD4+ T cells from blood buffy coats. Source of these receptors: a human donor in good health.

The chain couples TRBV6-6 to TRBJ2-3; TRBD2 matches at 10 bases. This CDR3 comprises 16 residues. Germline values: CDR1 MNHNY, CDR2 SVGAGI (reference sequence). After removal of 5 bases from V and 2 bases from J, the junction contained 7 bases not matched to a gene. The CDR3, as DNA: TGTGCCAGCAGTATCCGCCTAGCGGGGGCCACAGATACGCAGTATTTT. Amino acid sequence: CASSIRLAGATDTQYF.

This clone has more than one count but fewer than ten. V gene TRBV4-3 combines with J gene TRBJ1-2; possible D gene TRBD1, 6 bases. The CDR3 length is 15 residues. The V gene lost 1 base and the J gene lost 1 base, with 10 bases spanning the gap. Per the germline V gene, CDR1 is LGHNA and CDR2 is YSLEER. The CDR3 coding sequence is TGCGCCAGCAGCCAAGGCGGGGGCCTTAACTATGGCTACACCTTC. Its translation is CASSQGGGLNYGYTF.

CDR3 sequence reads: CASTLRERVGNQPQHF. Here the CDR3 DNA reads TGTGCCAGCACCCTGAGAGAGAGGGTGGGCAATCAGCCCCAGCATTTT. The chain joins TRBV2 to TRBJ1-5, with D unresolved. CDR3 length: 16 amino acids. Germline V gene lookup returns CDR1 SNHLY and CDR2 FYNNEI. Trimming cost V 7 bases and J 2 bases, with 18 bases left between them. Full variable domain (outside the CDR3, taken from reference TRBV2 and TRBJ1-5): EPEVTQTPSHQVTQMGQEVILRCVPISNHLYFYWYRQILGQKVEFLVSFYNNEISEKSEIFDDQFSVERPDGSNFTLKIRSTKLEDSAMYFCASTLRERVGNQPQHFGDGTRLSIL.

V is TRBV29-1 and J is TRBJ1-1, with D hard to call. Germline lookup yields CDR1 SQVTM and CDR2 ANQGSEA. Trimming cost V 6 bases and J 3 bases, with 14 bases left between them. This CDR3 spans 13 amino acids. CDR3 in DNA: TGCAGCGTCGCCTGGGGTATAGACACTGAAGCTTTCTTT. Translated, it gives CSVAWGIDTEAFF.

The rearrangement uses TRBV18 and TRBJ2-1; D remains ambiguous. CDR3 size: 14 residues. V was clipped by 2 bases and J by 9 bases, with 14 bases between them. Germline CDR1 KGHSH, CDR2 LQKENI. The DNA of the CDR3 is TGTGCCAGCTCACCAGGTTCCGAAAACCGTGAGCAGTTCTTC. This codes for CASSPGSENREQFF.

The gene calls are TRBV6-6 and TRBJ1-3, with D maybe TRBD1 (5 bases). The V and J ends lost 2 bases and 5 bases respectively, with 16 bases between them. The germline V gene has CDR1 MNHNY and CDR2 SVGAGI (reference sequence). CDR3 length: 16 residues. The CDR3 sequence is CASSYDSRGRRNTIYF. The CDR3 bases are TGTGCCAGCAGTTACGATTCCCGGGGCCGACGAAACACCATATATTTT.

The chain combines TRBV2 with TRBJ2-3, with D perhaps matching TRBD1 (6 bases). The CDR3 has 15 residues. CDR1 is SNHLY and CDR2 is FYNNEI in the germline V gene. V dropped 3 bases and J dropped 0 bases, with 10 bases sitting between them. The DNA of the CDR3 is TGTGCCAGCAGTGATGTGGGACAAAGCACAGATACGCAGTATTTT. This encodes CASSDVGQSTDTQYF.

This chain uses TRBV7-8 with TRBJ1-4; tentatively, D is TRBD1 (5 bases). Trimming took off 3 bases at V and 3 bases at J, with 11 bases between the two ends. The CDR3 runs 15 residues. Germline CDR1 reads SGHVS; CDR2 reads FQNEAQ. CDR3 sequence (DNA): TGTGCCAGCAGCTTTCTCGGGGCGTCTAATGAAAAACTGTTTTTT. Amino acid sequence: CASSFLGASNEKLFF.

In its sample, this clone was seen once. The rearrangement uses TRBV7-2 and TRBJ2-7; no clear D gene. CDR3 length equals 14 residues. The V end lost 3 bases, the J end lost 5 bases, and 14 bases lay between the germline ends. Germline CDR1 SGHTA, CDR2 FQGNSA. Written as DNA, the CDR3 is TGTGCCAGCAGCTTGGCAACAGAGAGAGACGAGCAGTACTTC. Its protein is CASSLATERDEQYF.

This clone was observed once. The V call is TRBV2, the J call TRBJ2-7; 7 bases are a match to TRBD1. The CDR3 contains 13 residues. CDR1 is SNHLY, CDR2 FYNNEI, per germline. J lost 3 bases, V lost 7 bases, and 6 bases had no gene match. CDR3 nucleotide sequence: TGTGCCAGCAAAGCCTGGACAGGCTACGAGCAGTACTTC. Translated: CASKAWTGYEQYF.

The count of this clone is one. J is TRBJ1-5 and V is TRBV19, with 9 bases aligning to TRBD1. Germline V lookup: CDR1 LNHDA, CDR2 SQIVND (reference sequence). The trim removed 5 bases at V and 0 bases at J, leaving 8 bases unmatched. This CDR3 is 17 amino acids long. CDR3 protein: CASSLTGQGTSNQPQHF. The CDR3 bases are TGTGCCAGTAGTCTAACAGGACAGGGGACTAGCAATCAGCCCCAGCATTTT.

The chain uses TRBV12-5 and TRBJ2-2; D is undetermined. The CDR3 covers 15 residues. Trimming pared 6 bases from V and 3 bases from J, leaving 14 bases between. The germline CDR1 and CDR2 sequences are LGHNT and FRNRAP. CDR3 sequence reads: CASGESYWDTGELFF. CDR3 in DNA: TGTGCTAGTGGCGAGTCGTACTGGGACACCGGGGAGCTGTTTTTT.

The chain combines TRBV18 with TRBJ2-1, with D maybe TRBD1 (5 bases). This CDR3 region has 13 residues. From germline, CDR1 is KGHSH and CDR2 LQKENI. The V end was cut by 3 bases, the J end by 8 bases, with 11 bases between. The CDR3 DNA is TGTGCCAGCTCACCTGTAGGGGCCGATGAGCAGTTCTTC. Translation gives CASSPVGADEQFF. Variable domain in full (rest from reference TRBV18 and TRBJ2-1): NAGVMQNPRHLVRRRGQEARLRCSPMKGHSHVYWYRQLPEEGLKFMVYLQKENIIDESGMPKERFSAEFPKEGPSILRIQQVVRGDSAAYFCASSPVGADEQFFGPGTRLTVL.

The rearrangement joins TRBV2 to TRBJ2-7; the D is unclear. V was clipped by 8 bases and J by 2 bases, with 13 bases between them. This CDR3 is built from 13 residues. Per the germline V gene, CDR1 is SNHLY and CDR2 is FYNNEI. For the CDR3, the DNA is TGTGCCAGCGAAGGCATTGTACCCTACGAGCAGTACTTC. It encodes CASEGIVPYEQYF. The variable domain in full, with the rest retrieved from reference TRBV2 and TRBJ2-7, is EPEVTQTPSHQVTQMGQEVILRCVPISNHLYFYWYRQILGQKVEFLVSFYNNEISEKSEIFDDQFSVERPDGSNFTLKIRSTKLEDSAMYFCASEGIVPYEQYFGPGTRLTVT.

The chain uses TRBV5-4 and TRBJ2-3, with TRBD2 identical over 8 bases. The CDR3 is 16 amino acids. From germline, CDR1 is SGHNT and CDR2 YYREEE (reference sequence). V shed 0 bases, J shed 5 bases, and the junction held 8 bases outside the gene matches. The CDR3 nucleotides read TGTGCCAGCAGCTTGGTGTCGGGAGGGCCCGGAGATACGCAGTATTTT. Its translation: CASSLVSGGPGDTQYF.

The chain combines TRBV2 with TRBJ2-3; no definite D call. Germline V gives CDR1 SNHLY, CDR2 FYNNEI. This CDR3 region has 17 residues. V shed 2 bases and J shed 4 bases, with 19 bases lying between them. CDR3 in amino acids: CASSESVGYPAADTQYF. In nucleotides, the CDR3 is TGTGCCAGCAGTGAAAGTGTTGGGTATCCGGCGGCAGATACGCAGTATTTT.

As DNA, the CDR3 is TGCGCCAGCAGCTTGGTCGGCGGGAATCAGCCCCAGCATTTT. This codes for CASSLVGGNQPQHF. V gene TRBV5-1 combines with J gene TRBJ1-5; D is uncertain. The length of the CDR3 is 14 residues. Germline CDR1 reads SGHRS; CDR2 reads YFSETQ. Trimming took 0 bases from V and 4 from J, leaving 8 bases between them.

This clone came up once. The V and J genes are TRBV6-6 and TRBJ2-5; D may be TRBD1 (6 bases). The CDR3 totals 15 residues. Germline-derived CDR1 and CDR2 are MNHNY and SVGAGI (reference sequence). Trimming left V 7 bases short and J 7 bases short, with 22 bases between. The CDR3 sequence: CASTPAGAQAGTQYF. CDR3 DNA: TGTGCCAGCACCCCTGCAGGGGCCCAAGCAGGGACCCAGTACTTC.

The rearrangement uses TRBV6-1 and TRBJ2-1; 12 bases are shared with TRBD2. V lost 4 bases to trimming and J lost 8 bases; unmatched junction nucleotides: 6. Per germline, CDR1 MNHNS and CDR2 SASEGT. The CDR3 spans 15 residues. The CDR3 DNA is TGTGCCAGCAGTGTGGGACTAGCGGGTGGCTATGAGCAGTTCTTC. Translating it yields CASSVGLAGGYEQFF.

DNA for the CDR3: TGTGCCAGTAAGCCATTAGCGGGAGTGGGAGAGACCCAGTACTTC. Translated: CASKPLAGVGETQYF. The chain employs TRBV19 and TRBJ2-5; 9 bases align to TRBD2. The CDR3 consists of 15 residues. Germline V gene sequence: CDR1 LNHDA, CDR2 SQIVND (reference sequence). With V trimmed by 7 bases and J by 4 bases, 10 bases remained unmatched.

The V and J genes are TRBV7-9 and TRBJ2-2; the D gene is possibly TRBD1 (6 bases). CDR1 and CDR2 (germline): SEHNR, FQNEAQ (reference sequence). The V end was cut by 3 bases, the J end by 3 bases, with 11 bases between. The CDR3 has 15 residues. CDR3 in amino acids: CASSFFRGDTGELFF. In DNA, the CDR3 is TGTGCCAGCAGCTTCTTCAGGGGAGACACCGGGGAGCTGTTTTTT.

The chain links TRBV6-4 to TRBJ2-3, with TRBD2 as a possible D gene (5 bases). CDR1 is MRHNA, CDR2 SNTAGT, per germline. Trimming removed 2 bases at V and 5 bases at J, with 11 bases between. CDR3 length: 14 residues. CDR3 residues: CASSDGSWVDTQYF. The CDR3 region has the DNA TGTGCCAGCAGTGACGGGAGCTGGGTAGATACGCAGTATTTT.

This clone was seen only once. CDR3 nucleotide sequence: TGTGCCAGCAGCAAAGGCACGGCCCTCGGCTATGGCTACACCTTC. It codes for CASSKGTALGYGYTF. The chain joins TRBV6-5 to TRBJ1-2; D ambiguous. Germline-derived CDR1 and CDR2 are MNHEY and SVGAGI. The CDR3 loop spans 15 amino acids. Trimming left V 6 bases short and J 4 bases short, with 18 bases between.

This clone was observed a few times. The chain employs TRBV19 and TRBJ2-1; D tentatively reads TRBD1 or TRBD2 (5 bases each). The CDR3 is made up of 14 amino acids. In germline, CDR1 is LNHDA, CDR2 SQIVND (reference sequence). V lost 6 bases to trimming and J lost 5 bases, with 14 bases between them. CDR3 in DNA: TGTGCCAGTAGATTCCGGGACGCTCACAATGAGCAGTTCTTC. Translation: CASRFRDAHNEQFF.

CDR3 coding DNA: TGTGCCAGCAGCCCGAGGACAGGGAGAGAGACCCAGTACTTC. Translating gives CASSPRTGRETQYF. This chain links TRBV5-6 with TRBJ2-5; the match to TRBD1 covers 8 bases. CDR1 SGHDT and CDR2 YYEEEE come from the germline V gene. V shed 4 bases, J shed 4 bases, and the junction held 6 bases outside the gene matches. There are 14 residues in the CDR3.

The V gene is TRBV6-4, the J gene TRBJ2-1; 10 positions match TRBD2. J gave up 8 bases and V 4 bases, and 8 bases lay outside the gene matches. CDR1 and CDR2 from the germline V gene are MRHNA and SNTAGT. The CDR3 has 15 residues. CDR3 nucleotides: TGTGCCAGCAGTGCCCTAGCGGGAGAGGGCGATGAGCAGTTCTTC. Translated, it gives CASSALAGEGDEQFF.

This chain uses TRBV27 with TRBJ2-7; the D is unclear. Germline assignment: CDR1 MNHEY and CDR2 SMNVEV (reference sequence). CDR3 length: 15 amino acids. The V and J ends lost 5 bases and 1 base respectively, with 15 bases between them. The CDR3 protein is CASSHQDPRSYEQYF. As DNA, the CDR3 is TGTGCCAGCAGTCACCAGGACCCTCGGTCCTACGAGCAGTACTTC.